This paragraph reports one TCR beta chain. Its antigen is unknown. Germline assignment: CDR1 SEHNR and CDR2 FQNEAQ (reference sequence). This CDR3 contains 15 residues. Trimming removed 7 bases from V and 4 bases from J; junction bases left unmatched: 6. Expressed TCRB transcripts got sequenced, as all isolated RNA was reverse transcribed. The repertoire was sequenced with immunoSEQ multiplex PCR; TCRdb's copy has only in-frame clones and lacks some. The table lists 150,000 or so clones, about 9% of them singletons, with more than 0.5% in the top ten. This specimen belongs to a study of beta chain features in type 1 diabetes. Sorted populations all had greater than 95% purity. Study-wide findings and caveats: Type 1 diabetes patients showed a moderate but significant shortening of TCRB CDR3s in all four CD4+ subsets.

The sequenced sample consisted of central memory CD4+ T cells from blood. The receptor comes from a woman between 18 and 30 years old with type 1 diabetes. The chain employs TRBV7-9 and TRBJ2-5; 13 bases agree with TRBD2. The CDR3 sequence: CASNRLAGGGETQYF. As DNA, the CDR3 is TGTGCCAGCAACCGACTAGCGGGAGGCGGAGAGACCCAGTACTTC.